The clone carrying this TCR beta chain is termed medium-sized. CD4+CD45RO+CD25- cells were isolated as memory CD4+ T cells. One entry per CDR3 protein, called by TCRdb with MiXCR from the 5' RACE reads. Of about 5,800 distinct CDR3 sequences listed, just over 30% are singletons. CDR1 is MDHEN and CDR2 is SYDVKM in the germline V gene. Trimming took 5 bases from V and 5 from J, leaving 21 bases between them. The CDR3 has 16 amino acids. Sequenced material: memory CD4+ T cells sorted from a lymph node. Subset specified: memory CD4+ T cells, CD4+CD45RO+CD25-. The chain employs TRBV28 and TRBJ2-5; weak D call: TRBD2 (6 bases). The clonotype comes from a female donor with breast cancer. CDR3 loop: CASSGGLNHGEETQYF. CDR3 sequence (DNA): TGTGCCAGCAGTGGGGGGTTGAACCACGGTGAGGAGACCCAGTACTTC.